This TCR beta chain came from a study of blood T cells in healthy people across ages. Broader study findings: While age rose, TCR beta diversity per million T cells dropped in a roughly linear way. Diversity was estimated from one million T cells, and these estimates were considered underestimates. Donors of long life had a larger count of naive CD4+ cells and greater diversity than aged donors.

With a J-beta primer mix and a sample-barcoded 5' primer, a second PCR ran roughly 6 to 11 cycles. The authors tagged each cDNA molecule using a template-switch adaptor with 12 random nucleotides. TCRdb re-called the 5' RACE reads with MiXCR, one entry per CDR3 protein. This sample has more than 1,000,000 distinct CDR3 sequences, with under 30% found just once. The V end was cut by 3 bases, the J end by 5 bases, with 10 bases between. There are 13 residues in the CDR3. Germline lookup yields CDR1 MNHEY and CDR2 SMNVEV (reference sequence). Concerning this clonotype itself: What it binds is unknown.

The same data also contributed to another study, on T cells of mothers and their children.

The sample consisted of blood. This chain links TRBV27 with TRBJ2-5, with unresolved D. The sequence came from a girl aged 2-9 years in good health. In nucleotides, the CDR3 is TGTGCCAGCAGTTTTTCGATAGGGGAGACCCAGTACTTC. Its translation: CASSFSIGETQYF.